The T cell receptor beta chain described here comes from a study of cytomegalovirus exposure and HLA in healthy donors. With 60 Vbeta and 13 Jbeta primers, the PCR was carried out. The data were produced by immunoSEQ multiplex PCR, yet TCRdb's version contains in-frame clones alone and is incomplete. This sample carries about 98,000 clones, roughly 70% of them seen once, and the ten largest clones take roughly 2.5%. The CDR3 has 16 residues. Germline V gene sequence: CDR1 SEHNR, CDR2 FQNEAQ (reference sequence). Losses at the gene ends were 4 bases for V and 11 bases for J; bases not matched to a gene: 18.

Sequenced: PBMCs. This sequence joins TRBV7-9 and TRBJ2-5, with TRBD1 matching over 8 bases. This receptor was obtained from a man aged 50-60 years in good health and CMV-seronegative. CDR3 amino acids: CASSSPGGTGGQGQYF. CDR3 coding DNA: TGTGCCAGCAGCTCCCCAGGAGGTACAGGGGGGCAGGGGCAGTACTTC.